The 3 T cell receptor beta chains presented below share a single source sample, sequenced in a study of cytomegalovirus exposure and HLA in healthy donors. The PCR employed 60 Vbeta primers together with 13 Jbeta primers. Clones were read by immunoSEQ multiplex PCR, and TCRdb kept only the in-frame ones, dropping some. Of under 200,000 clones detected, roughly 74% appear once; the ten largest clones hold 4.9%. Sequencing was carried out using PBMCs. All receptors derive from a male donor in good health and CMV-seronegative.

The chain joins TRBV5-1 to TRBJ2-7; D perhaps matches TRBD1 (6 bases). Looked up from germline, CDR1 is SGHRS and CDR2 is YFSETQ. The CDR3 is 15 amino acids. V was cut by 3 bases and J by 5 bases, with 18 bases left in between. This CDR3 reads CASSWGYGGADEQYF. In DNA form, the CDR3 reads TGCGCCAGCAGCTGGGGGTATGGGGGCGCGGACGAGCAGTACTTC.

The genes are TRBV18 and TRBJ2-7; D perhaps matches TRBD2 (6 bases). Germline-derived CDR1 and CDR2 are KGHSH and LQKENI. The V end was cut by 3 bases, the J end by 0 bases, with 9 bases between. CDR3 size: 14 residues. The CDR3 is CASSPGGGSYEQYF. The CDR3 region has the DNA TGTGCCAGCTCACCGGGAGGAGGCTCCTACGAGCAGTACTTC. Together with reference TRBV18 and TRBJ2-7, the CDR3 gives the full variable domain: NAGVMQNPRHLVRRRGQEARLRCSPMKGHSHVYWYRQLPEEGLKFMVYLQKENIIDESGMPKERFSAEFPKEGPSILRIQQVVRGDSAAYFCASSPGGGSYEQYFGPGTRLTVT.

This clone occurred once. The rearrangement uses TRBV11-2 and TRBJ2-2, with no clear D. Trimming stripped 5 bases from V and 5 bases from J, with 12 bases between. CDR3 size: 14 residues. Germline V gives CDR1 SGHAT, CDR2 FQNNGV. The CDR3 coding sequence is TGTGCCAGCAGCATAGGGCTGGTGACCGGGGAGCTGTTTTTT. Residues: CASSIGLVTGELFF.